Sequencing of this TCR beta chain was carried out in a study of blood T cell repertoires in COVID-19. Study at large: COVID-19 samples, acute and convalescent, were from the United States, Italy and Spain. PBMCs, B-cell-depleted T cells, or T cells were the source of the cDNA or gDNA that made up the material.

After removal of 0 bases from V and 7 bases from J, the junction contained 6 bases not matched to a gene. Per the germline V gene, CDR1 is SGHNT and CDR2 is YYREEE (reference sequence). This CDR3 is 15 amino acids long. Original handling: Reference gene primer amplification gave estimated nucleated cell counts. Libraries were prepared by immunoSEQ multiplex PCR; TCRdb keeps only in-frame clonotypes and omits some of them. The V and J calls and clone size are taken from that table; D and trimming were inferred from the DNA. This table has roughly 50,000 clones, more than 80% appearing once. This TCR derives from a woman aged 60-70 years with acute or convalescent COVID-19. Sequenced sample: peripheral blood. The chain employs TRBV5-4 and TRBJ2-1, with TRBD2 matching 8 bases. CDR3 sequence: CASSLGGLASNEQFF. The CDR3 DNA reads as TGTGCCAGCAGCTTGGGCGGACTAGCCTCTAATGAGCAGTTCTTC.